Listed below are T cell receptor beta chains from one sample, sequenced in a study of human T cells and chemical hapten exposure. A single record per CDR3 protein comes from TCRdb applying MiXCR to the RACE reads. The sample holds some 400,000 distinct CDR3 sequences, nearly 5% seen once. Sample: whole blood, taken in connection with sensitization to the hapten diphenylcyclopropenone (DPC). The receptors originated from a woman between 50 and 59 years old with alopecia areata. Some clones in this sample may be carry-over from other donors' samples. CDR3s include the opening cysteine and the closing phenylalanine or tryptophan. A D gene is named only where the DNA matches it firmly. Only some rows state a clone size, as once, few, many or a class for expanded clones.

v_call: TRBV7-9; j_call: TRBJ2-7; clone_size: -; d_call: TRBD2; cdr3_nt: TGTGCCAGCAGCTCTCGAGGGGCAAGCGGGATTAGCTCCTACGAGCAGTACTTC; cdr3_aa: CASSSRGASGISSYEQYF
v_call: TRBV7-2; j_call: TRBJ2-4; clone_size: many; d_call: TRBD2; cdr3_nt: TGTGCCAGCAGCCTAGGACTAGCGGGGGGGCCAAGAAACATTCAGTACTTC; cdr3_aa: CASSLGLAGGPRNIQYF
v_call: TRBV9; j_call: TRBJ1-3; clone_size: many; d_call: -; cdr3_nt: TGTGCCAGCAGCGAGAAGGCCGGAAACACCATATATTTT; cdr3_aa: CASSEKAGNTIYF
v_call: TRBV6-5; j_call: TRBJ1-5; clone_size: many; d_call: -; cdr3_nt: TGTGCCAGCAGACTTTCTCAGGGAAGCAATCAGCCCCAGCATTTT; cdr3_aa: CASRLSQGSNQPQHF
v_call: TRBV29-1; j_call: TRBJ2-7; clone_size: few; d_call: TRBD2; cdr3_nt: TGCAGCGCTCGGGGCGGGAGTGAATACGAGCAGTACTTC; cdr3_aa: CSARGGSEYEQYF
v_call: TRBV19; j_call: TRBJ2-3; clone_size: many; d_call: -; cdr3_nt: TGTGCCAGTAGTCCCGAGGCGGTGGGGGATACGCAGTATTTT; cdr3_aa: CASSPEAVGDTQYF
v_call: TRBV5-6; j_call: TRBJ2-6; clone_size: few; d_call: -; cdr3_nt: TGTGCCAGCAGCTTTAGACAGAGCTCTGGGGCCAACGTCCTGACTTTC; cdr3_aa: CASSFRQSSGANVLTF
v_call: TRBV5-1; j_call: TRBJ1-4; clone_size: -; d_call: -; cdr3_nt: TGCGCCAGCAGCTTGGGTGGGGGATTTGATGAAAAACTGTTTTTT; cdr3_aa: CASSLGGGFDEKLFF
v_call: TRBV2; j_call: TRBJ2-3; clone_size: -; d_call: -; cdr3_nt: TGTGCCAGCCTTCCTACGAGCACAGATACGCAGTATTTT; cdr3_aa: CASLPTSTDTQYF
v_call: TRBV28; j_call: TRBJ2-2; clone_size: many; d_call: -; cdr3_nt: TGTGCCAGCAGTTTGGATAGAACCGGGGAGCTGTTTTTT; cdr3_aa: CASSLDRTGELFF
v_call: TRBV5-1; j_call: TRBJ2-3; clone_size: many; d_call: TRBD2; cdr3_nt: TGCGCCAGCAGCCACTCTGGACTAGCCGGCACAGATACGCAGTATTTT; cdr3_aa: CASSHSGLAGTDTQYF
v_call: TRBV20-1; j_call: TRBJ1-5; clone_size: few; d_call: TRBD1; cdr3_nt: TGCAGTGCCGTACGGACAGGGCAGGGCAATCAGCCCCAGCATTTT; cdr3_aa: CSAVRTGQGNQPQHF
v_call: TRBV5-6; j_call: TRBJ2-3; clone_size: many; d_call: -; cdr3_nt: TGTGCCAGCAGCCGCTTACAGGGTGCGTTCCCAGATACGCAGTATTTT; cdr3_aa: CASSRLQGAFPDTQYF
v_call: TRBV5-1; j_call: TRBJ2-3; clone_size: many; d_call: -; cdr3_nt: TGCGCCAGCAGCTTGAATCCCAGGCGTGAAGATACGCAGTATTTT; cdr3_aa: CASSLNPRREDTQYF
v_call: TRBV20-1; j_call: TRBJ2-7; clone_size: many; d_call: -; cdr3_nt: TGCAGTGCCGAAGAGGGGATCTCCTACGAGCAGTACTTC; cdr3_aa: CSAEEGISYEQYF
v_call: TRBV6-5; j_call: TRBJ2-2; clone_size: few; d_call: -; cdr3_nt: TGTGCCAGCAGTTACGACGGGAACACCGGGGAGCTGTTTTTT; cdr3_aa: CASSYDGNTGELFF
v_call: TRBV6-5; j_call: TRBJ1-2; clone_size: many; d_call: -; cdr3_nt: TGTGCCAGCAGTCCTACCCATGGCCCCAGAGGCTACACCTTC; cdr3_aa: CASSPTHGPRGYTF
v_call: TRBV6-5; j_call: TRBJ1-1; clone_size: many; d_call: -; cdr3_nt: TGTGCCAGCAGTTATGCAGCGAACACTGAAGCTTTCTTT; cdr3_aa: CASSYAANTEAFF
v_call: TRBV20-1; j_call: TRBJ2-1; clone_size: -; d_call: TRBD1; cdr3_nt: TGCAGTGCTAGAGATCAAAGGGGGCTTTACAATGAGCAGTTCTTC; cdr3_aa: CSARDQRGLYNEQFF
v_call: TRBV4-1; j_call: TRBJ1-1; clone_size: many; d_call: -; cdr3_nt: TGCGCCAGCAGCCGTATCGGACCGCGTGAAGCTTTCTTT; cdr3_aa: CASSRIGPREAFF
v_call: TRBV7-9; j_call: TRBJ2-2; clone_size: many; d_call: -; cdr3_nt: TGTGCCAGCTGCGATTTAGCGGATCGGGGCACCGGGGAGCTGTTTTTT; cdr3_aa: CASCDLADRGTGELFF
v_call: TRBV7-2; j_call: TRBJ1-1; clone_size: many; d_call: -; cdr3_nt: TGTGCCAGCAGCGCTCAGGTAAACACTGAAGCTTTCTTT; cdr3_aa: CASSAQVNTEAFF
v_call: TRBV12-3/TRBV12-4; j_call: TRBJ2-7; clone_size: many; d_call: TRBD2; cdr3_nt: TGTGCCAGCAGTTCTCTCGGGGGGGAGCAGTACTTC; cdr3_aa: CASSSLGGEQYF
v_call: TRBV7-9; j_call: TRBJ1-1; clone_size: many; d_call: -; cdr3_nt: TGTGCCAGCAGCTTACAATTGAACACTGAAGCTTTCTTT; cdr3_aa: CASSLQLNTEAFF
v_call: TRBV14; j_call: TRBJ1-3; clone_size: -; d_call: TRBD1; cdr3_nt: TGTGCCAGCAGTCATCCGGGACAGCGAAACACCATATATTTT; cdr3_aa: CASSHPGQRNTIYF
v_call: TRBV7-9; j_call: TRBJ1-1; clone_size: many; d_call: -; cdr3_nt: TGTGCCAGCAGCTTAGGGACCTGGGAGGCTTTCTTT; cdr3_aa: CASSLGTWEAFF
v_call: TRBV28; j_call: TRBJ2-7; clone_size: -; d_call: TRBD1; cdr3_nt: TGTGCCAGCAGTTCGCCTCGTTCGGGACAGCTCTACGAGCAGTACTTC; cdr3_aa: CASSSPRSGQLYEQYF
v_call: TRBV7-9; j_call: TRBJ1-1; clone_size: many; d_call: TRBD1; cdr3_nt: TGTGCCAGCAGCTTATCCCAGGGGGCTGAAGCTTTCTTT; cdr3_aa: CASSLSQGAEAFF
v_call: TRBV6-5; j_call: TRBJ1-3; clone_size: few; d_call: -; cdr3_nt: TGTGCCAGCAAAGGGGGGGCTGGAAACACCATATATTTT; cdr3_aa: CASKGGAGNTIYF
v_call: TRBV30; j_call: TRBJ2-3; clone_size: few; d_call: -; cdr3_nt: TGTGCCTGGAGTCCTAGGGGAGTCGCTTCCGATACGCAGTATTTT; cdr3_aa: CAWSPRGVASDTQYF
v_call: TRBV6-5; j_call: TRBJ2-7; clone_size: many; d_call: TRBD1; cdr3_nt: TGTGCCAGCAGTTACCGGGGACAGGGACACTCCGAGCAGTACTTC; cdr3_aa: CASSYRGQGHSEQYF
v_call: TRBV28; j_call: TRBJ1-2; clone_size: many; d_call: -; cdr3_nt: TGTGCCAGCAGTTTATCAGGGGCCGCGCCGACGAACTATGGCTACACCTTC; cdr3_aa: CASSLSGAAPTNYGYTF
v_call: TRBV12-3/TRBV12-4; j_call: TRBJ1-5; clone_size: few; d_call: -; cdr3_nt: TGTGCCAGCAGAGATAGGGGGGATCAGCCCCAGCATTTT; cdr3_aa: CASRDRGDQPQHF
v_call: TRBV12-3/TRBV12-4; j_call: TRBJ2-2; clone_size: -; d_call: -; cdr3_nt: TGTGCCAGCAACGTGGGGCAGGGCAACGGGGAGCTGTTTTTT; cdr3_aa: CASNVGQGNGELFF
v_call: TRBV29-1; j_call: TRBJ2-3; clone_size: many; d_call: TRBD2; cdr3_nt: TGCAGCGGGGAAAGACTAGCGGGGTCTCGAGATACGCAGTATTTT; cdr3_aa: CSGERLAGSRDTQYF
v_call: TRBV2; j_call: TRBJ2-5; clone_size: many; d_call: -; cdr3_nt: TGTGCCAGCACTCCTGGGCCGGGAACCCAAGAGACCCAGTACTTC; cdr3_aa: CASTPGPGTQETQYF
v_call: TRBV12-3/TRBV12-4; j_call: TRBJ2-2; clone_size: many; d_call: TRBD2; cdr3_nt: TGTGCCAGCAGAATAGCGGGACCCACCGGGGAGCTGTTTTTT; cdr3_aa: CASRIAGPTGELFF
v_call: TRBV20-1; j_call: TRBJ1-1; clone_size: -; d_call: -; cdr3_nt: TGCAGTATTCAGGGAGCTGAAGCTTTCTTT; cdr3_aa: CSIQGAEAFF
v_call: TRBV18; j_call: TRBJ2-3; clone_size: many; d_call: TRBD1; cdr3_nt: TGTGCCAGCTCACCCCCCGACAGGGGGTCGCGTCTCCCAGATACGCAGTATTTT; cdr3_aa: CASSPPDRGSRLPDTQYF
v_call: TRBV7-6; j_call: TRBJ1-6; clone_size: many; d_call: -; cdr3_nt: TGTGCCAGCAGATTGACTAATCATAATTCACCCCTCCACTTT; cdr3_aa: CASRLTNHNSPLHF
v_call: TRBV7-2; j_call: TRBJ1-2; clone_size: many; d_call: -; cdr3_nt: TGTGCCAGCAGCCTCCAACAGGGCCCCTATGGCTACACCTTC; cdr3_aa: CASSLQQGPYGYTF
v_call: TRBV5-1; j_call: TRBJ2-2; clone_size: -; d_call: -; cdr3_nt: TGCGCCAGCAGCTCGGGGCGGCAGGGTAGAGTGGAGCTGTTTTTT; cdr3_aa: CASSSGRQGRVELFF